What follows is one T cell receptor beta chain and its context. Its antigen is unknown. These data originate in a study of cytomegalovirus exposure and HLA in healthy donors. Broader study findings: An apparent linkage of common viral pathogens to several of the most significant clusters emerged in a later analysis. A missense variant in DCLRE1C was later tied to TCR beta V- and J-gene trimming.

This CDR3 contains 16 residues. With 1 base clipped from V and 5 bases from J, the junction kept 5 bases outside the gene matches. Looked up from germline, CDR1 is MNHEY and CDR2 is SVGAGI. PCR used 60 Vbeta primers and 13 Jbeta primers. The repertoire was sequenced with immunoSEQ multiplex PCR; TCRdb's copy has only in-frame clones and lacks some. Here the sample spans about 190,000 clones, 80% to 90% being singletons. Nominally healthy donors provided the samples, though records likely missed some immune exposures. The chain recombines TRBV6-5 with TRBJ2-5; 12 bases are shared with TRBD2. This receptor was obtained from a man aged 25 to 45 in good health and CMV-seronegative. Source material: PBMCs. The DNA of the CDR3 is TGTGCCAGCAGTTACTGGCTAGCGGGGGGGCCTGAGACCCAGTACTTC. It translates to CASSYWLAGGPETQYF.